The 26 T cell receptor beta chains below come from one sample, sequenced in a study of cytomegalovirus exposure and HLA in healthy donors. Both 60 Vbeta primers and 13 Jbeta primers went into the PCR. The protocol was immunoSEQ multiplex PCR, while the TCRdb copy is restricted to in-frame clones and leaves out a portion. The sample has about 130,000 clones. The sample consisted of PBMCs. The receptors were sampled from a young man in good health and CMV-seronegative.

The chain joins TRBV5-1 to TRBJ2-7; 9 bases fit TRBD1. V lost 5 bases and J lost 2; bases outside the gene matches: 8. The CDR3 has 15 amino acids. Germline CDR1 reads SGHRS; CDR2 reads YFSETQ. The CDR3 region has the DNA TGCGCCAGCAGGCTAACGGGACAGGGAACCTACGAGCAGTACTTC. This codes for CASRLTGQGTYEQYF.

The V call is TRBV25-1, the J call TRBJ1-2; unclear D gene. Germline V gene lookup returns CDR1 MGHDK and CDR2 SYGVNS. The CDR3 consists of 14 residues. The ends were cut back, 0 bases at V and 11 bases at J, with 16 bases in the middle. Written as DNA, the CDR3 is TGTGCCAGCAGTGAATATGGGAGTGGGCAGGCGTACACCTTC. It is translated as CASSEYGSGQAYTF.

V is TRBV30 and J is TRBJ2-7; weak D call: TRBD2 (5 bases). V lost 4 bases and J 2 bases, leaving 12 bases between the germline ends. Per germline, CDR1 GTSNPN and CDR2 SVGIG (reference sequence). The CDR3 spans 13 residues. The CDR3 sequence: CAWTPPGTYEQYF. For the CDR3, the DNA is TGTGCCTGGACCCCCCCGGGAACCTACGAGCAGTACTTC.

This chain links TRBV5-4 with TRBJ2-1; 7 bases agree with TRBD2. The junction had 8 bases not matched to a gene; V was cut back by 6 bases and J by 2 bases. Germline values: CDR1 SGHNT, CDR2 YYREEE (reference sequence). The CDR3 is 15 residues long. CDR3 protein: CASNMGGNPYNEQFF. The CDR3 nucleotides are TGTGCCAGCAACATGGGAGGGAATCCCTACAATGAGCAGTTCTTC. Variable domain in full (rest from reference TRBV5-4 and TRBJ2-1): ETGVTQSPTHLIKTRGQQVTLRCSSQSGHNTVSWYQQALGQGPQFIFQYYREEENGRGNFPPRFSGLQFPNYSSELNVNALELDDSALYLCASNMGGNPYNEQFFGPGTRLTVL.

The chain carries TRBV5-1 and TRBJ2-7; tentatively, D is TRBD1 (6 bases). The V end was cut by 4 bases, the J end by 5 bases, with 19 bases between. The CDR3 loop spans 15 amino acids. Germline CDR1 is SGHRS and CDR2 is YFSETQ. CDR3: CASSPLAQGNNEQYF. The CDR3 DNA reads as TGCGCCAGCAGCCCCCTGGCACAGGGTAACAACGAGCAGTACTTC.

The V and J genes are TRBV6-1 and TRBJ2-2; 12 nucleotides align to TRBD2. The CDR3 is 17 amino acids. Germline lookup yields CDR1 MNHNS and CDR2 SASEGT. Germline trimming cut 0 bases from V and 8 bases from J; bases unmatched to any gene: 7. CDR3 sequence reads: CASSEAASGGVRGELFF. As DNA, the CDR3 is TGTGCCAGCAGTGAAGCGGCTAGCGGGGGGGTAAGAGGGGAGCTGTTTTTT.

The chain uses TRBV25-1 and TRBJ1-4, with 10 bases fitting TRBD1. The V gene end was trimmed by 5 bases and the J gene end by 8 bases; junction bases not matched to a gene: 11. This CDR3 comprises 16 residues. CDR1 and CDR2 from the germline V gene are MGHDK and SYGVNS. CDR3 sequence reads: CASSKSSGTGEEKLFF. The CDR3 DNA follows: TGTGCCAGCAGTAAGAGTTCCGGGACAGGGGAGGAAAAACTGTTTTTT.

The CDR3 loop reads CAWGSGNHEQYF. CDR3 coding DNA: TGTGCCTGGGGGAGCGGGAATCACGAGCAGTACTTC. This chain connects TRBV30 to TRBJ2-7, with TRBD2 matching 7 bases. V gave up 5 bases and J gave up 5 bases; unmatched junction bases: 6. The CDR3 extends over 12 amino acids. Germline CDR1 GTSNPN, CDR2 SVGIG (reference sequence).

This rearrangement joins TRBV2 to TRBJ1-5; a possible D gene is TRBD1 (5 bases). With 6 bases removed from V and 3 bases from J, the gap between germline ends came to 12 bases. The CDR3 totals 14 residues. Per the germline V gene, CDR1 is SNHLY and CDR2 is FYNNEI. CDR3 sequence (DNA): TGTGCCAGCAGGGGAGGGACTCACAATCAGCCCCAGCATTTT. Encoded protein: CASRGGTHNQPQHF.

This chain links TRBV7-6 with TRBJ2-7; D is undetermined. Germline V gene data show CDR1 as SGHVS and CDR2 as FNYEAQ. The CDR3 totals 13 residues. V lost 1 base to trimming and J lost 7 bases, with 11 bases between them. CDR3 nucleotide sequence: TGTGCCAGCAGCTTAGGCCCAGGCAGAGAGCAGTACTTC. Residues: CASSLGPGREQYF.

The rearrangement uses TRBV10-3 and TRBJ2-5; tentative D call: TRBD2 (6 bases). The CDR3 loop spans 15 amino acids. Germline V lookup: CDR1 ENHRY, CDR2 SYGVKD. The V and J ends lost 6 bases and 5 bases respectively, with 19 bases between them. The DNA of the CDR3 is TGTGCCATCAGCAATACGCCGGGGACTTATGAGACCCAGTACTTC. The encoded protein is CAISNTPGTYETQYF.

The rearrangement joins TRBV6-1 to TRBJ1-5; the D is unclear. This CDR3 comprises 13 residues. V gave up 3 bases and J gave up 6 bases, with 9 bases separating them. From germline, CDR1 is MNHNS and CDR2 SASEGT. The CDR3 sequence is CASSDVQFQPQHF. CDR3 sequence (DNA): TGTGCCAGCAGTGACGTCCAGTTTCAGCCCCAGCATTTT.

The genes are TRBV6-4 and TRBJ2-1; D is possibly TRBD2 (5 bases). The germline CDR1 and CDR2 sequences are MRHNA and SNTAGT. V gave up 0 bases and J gave up 6 bases, with 15 bases separating them. CDR3 length equals 16 residues. Written as DNA, the CDR3 is TGTGCCAGCAGTGACTCAATTTTGGGCGGAGGCAATGAGCAGTTCTTC. Protein: CASSDSILGGGNEQFF.

The chain joins TRBV6-5 to TRBJ1-3, with 9 bases aligning to TRBD1. Germline V gene lookup returns CDR1 MNHEY and CDR2 SVGAGI. The CDR3 spans 16 residues. The V gene end was trimmed by 4 bases and the J gene end by 2 bases; junction bases not matched to a gene: 6. This CDR3 reads CASSLNTGGTGNTIYF. CDR3 bases: TGTGCCAGCAGTTTGAACACAGGGGGCACTGGAAACACCATATATTTT.

The chain combines TRBV9 with TRBJ2-5; 10 bases agree with TRBD1. CDR1 is SGDLS, CDR2 YYNGEE, per germline. J was trimmed by 5 bases and V by 3 bases; bases with no gene match: 4. The CDR3 has 14 amino acids. DNA for the CDR3: TGTGCCAGCAGCGCGGGACAGGGGAGGGAGACCCAGTACTTC. Translated: CASSAGQGRETQYF.

In the case of this clone: One end of the junction varies from germline; a read error may be responsible. The V gene is TRBV7-7, the J gene TRBJ2-3; 7 positions match TRBD2. Germline values: CDR1 SSHAT, CDR2 FNYEAQ (reference sequence). The CDR3 has 15 residues. CDR3 nucleotides: TGTGCTAGCAGCTTTGTTGCGGGGGGCACAGATACGCAGTATTTT. Translated: CASSFVAGGTDTQYF.

This rearrangement joins TRBV5-6 to TRBJ1-2; D gene ambiguous. Germline values: CDR1 SGHDT, CDR2 YYEEEE. The germline V and J ends were trimmed by 5 bases and 0 bases, with 11 bases remaining between them. CDR3 length: 14 residues. CDR3 sequence reads: CASSSWAANYGYTF. The CDR3 bases are TGTGCCAGCAGTTCCTGGGCAGCTAACTATGGCTACACCTTC.

The chain recombines TRBV10-3 with TRBJ2-2, with TRBD2 matching 9 bases. V dropped 5 bases and J dropped 6; count of bases not matched to a gene: 1. Germline V gives CDR1 ENHRY, CDR2 SYGVKD. The CDR3 extends over 13 amino acids. CDR3 DNA sequence: TGTGCCATCAGTCAGCGGGGGGCCGGGGAGCTGTTTTTT. Translating it yields CAISQRGAGELFF.

CDR3 in DNA: TGTGCCAGCAGTTACCGGGAGTCCCCACTGAACACTGAAGCTTTCTTT. Its translation: CASSYRESPLNTEAFF. J is TRBJ1-1 and V is TRBV6-6; D remains ambiguous. The CDR3 extends over 16 amino acids. V lost 2 bases and J 0 bases, leaving 13 bases between the germline ends. The germline CDR1 and CDR2 sequences are MNHNY and SVGAGI (reference sequence).

The chain couples TRBV27 to TRBJ1-1; the D gene is possibly TRBD1 (5 bases). Germline V gene data show CDR1 as MNHEY and CDR2 as SMNVEV (reference sequence). CDR3 length: 14 amino acids. V lost 2 bases and J lost 4, with 11 bases in between. In DNA, the CDR3 is TGTGCCAGCAGTTTAATAAGGACATCCACTGAAGCTTTCTTT. Encoded protein: CASSLIRTSTEAFF.

This chain uses TRBV7-9 with TRBJ1-1; the match to TRBD1 covers 7 bases. J lost 13 bases, V lost 1 base, and 9 bases had no gene match. The CDR3 spans 13 residues. Germline-derived CDR1 and CDR2 are SEHNR and FQNEAQ (reference sequence). CDR3 loop: CASSLGQGGVDFF. As DNA, the CDR3 is TGTGCCAGCAGCTTAGGTCAGGGGGGAGTCGATTTCTTT. The complete variable domain, with remaining parts taken from reference TRBV7-9 and TRBJ1-1, reads DTGVSQNPRHKITKRGQNVTFRCDPISEHNRLYWYRQTLGQGPEFLTYFQNEAQLEKSRLLSDRFSAERPKGSFSTLEIQRTEQGDSAMYLCASSLGQGGVDFFGQGTRLTVV.

The chain links TRBV30 to TRBJ2-7, with TRBD2 matching 8 bases. V lost 3 bases and J lost 4; bases outside the gene matches: 8. The CDR3 runs to 14 residues. Germline assignment: CDR1 GTSNPN and CDR2 SVGIG (reference sequence). The DNA for the CDR3 is TGTGCCTGGAGCCCTCTCAGCGGGGGTTACGAGCAGTACTTC. This encodes CAWSPLSGGYEQYF. The complete variable domain, with remaining parts taken from reference TRBV30 and TRBJ2-7, reads SQTIHQWPATLVQPVGSPLSLECTVEGTSNPNLYWYRQAAGRGLQLLFYSVGIGQISSEVPQNLSASRPQDRQFILSSKKLLLSDSGFYLCAWSPLSGGYEQYFGPGTRLTVT.

Considering frequency, this clone is medium-sized. The CDR3 DNA reads TGCGCCAGCGGGCCTAGCGAACTTCCCTACAATGAGCAGTTCTTC. Encoded protein: CASGPSELPYNEQFF. The chain employs TRBV10-1 and TRBJ2-1; TRBD2 might be the D (6 bases). Germline CDR1 reads WNHNN; CDR2 reads SYGVQD (reference sequence). CDR3 length: 15 amino acids. V dropped 8 bases and J dropped 2 bases, with 16 bases sitting between them.

V usage is TRBV4-1 and J usage is TRBJ2-5; no firm D call. Germline V gene sequence: CDR1 MGHRA, CDR2 YSYEKL. With 0 bases removed from V and 2 bases from J, the gap between germline ends came to 7 bases. CDR3 length equals 14 residues. CDR3 in amino acids: CASSQDGRQETQYF. CDR3 DNA sequence: TGCGCCAGCAGCCAAGACGGTCGACAAGAGACCCAGTACTTC.

The V and J genes are TRBV9 and TRBJ2-6, with 7 bases aligning to TRBD1. There are 17 residues in the CDR3. The germline CDR1 and CDR2 sequences are SGDLS and YYNGEE. The V segment lost 3 bases and the J segment 1 base; nucleotides outside the gene matches: 7. CDR3 nucleotide sequence: TGTGCCAGCAGCGCCTCTCTACAGGGGTCTGGGGCCAACGTCCTGACTTTC. Its protein product is CASSASLQGSGANVLTF. Looking up the rest from reference TRBV9 and TRBJ2-6 gives the full variable domain: DSGVTQTPKHLITATGQRVTLRCSPRSGDLSVYWYQQSLDQGLQFLIQYYNGEERAKGNILERFSAQQFPDLHSELNLSSLELGDSALYFCASSASLQGSGANVLTFGAGSRLTVL.

V and J are TRBV5-4 and TRBJ1-3; TRBD1 matches 8 bases. CDR1 is SGHNT and CDR2 is YYREEE in the germline V gene (reference sequence). The CDR3 has 15 residues. V gave up 3 bases and J gave up 4 bases; unmatched junction bases: 6. CDR3 nucleotide sequence: TGTGCCAGCAGCTCCGCAGGGGGCGCAGGAAACACCATATATTTT. Its protein product is CASSSAGGAGNTIYF.